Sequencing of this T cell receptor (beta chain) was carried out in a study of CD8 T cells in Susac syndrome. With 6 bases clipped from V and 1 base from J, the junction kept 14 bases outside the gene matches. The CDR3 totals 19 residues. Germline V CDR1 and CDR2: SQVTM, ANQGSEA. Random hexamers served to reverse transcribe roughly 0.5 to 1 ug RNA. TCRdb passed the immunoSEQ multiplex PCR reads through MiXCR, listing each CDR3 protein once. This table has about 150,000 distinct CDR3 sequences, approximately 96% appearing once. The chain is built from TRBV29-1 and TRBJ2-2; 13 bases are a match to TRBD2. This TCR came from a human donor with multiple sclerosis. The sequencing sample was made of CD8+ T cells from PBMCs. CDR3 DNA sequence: TGCAGCGTCCCTGGGGGCCGACTAGCGGGGGGCCTGAACACCGGGGAGCTGTTTTTT. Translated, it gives CSVPGGRLAGGLNTGELFF.